The 21 T cell receptor beta chains given below trace back to one sample, sequenced in a study of OX40 agonist ivuxolimab in advanced cancers. Some clones are missing from TCRdb's copy, which holds only in-frame ones; the method was immunoSEQ multiplex PCR. This sample has approximately 90,000 clones, with more than 80% found just once. Material: CD4+ or CD8+ T cells sorted from blood, obtained in a trial of the OX40 agonist ivuxolimab. These receptors all stem from an adult with an advanced solid tumor such as melanoma, head and neck, liver or kidney cancer.

The rearrangement links TRBV5-4 to TRBJ2-4; D may be TRBD1 (6 bases). Between the trimmed V and J ends, which lost 1 base and 5 bases, there was a span of 7 bases. Germline V gives CDR1 SGHNT, CDR2 YYREEE (reference sequence). The CDR3 spans 13 residues. The DNA for the CDR3 is TGTGCCAGCAGCTTGAAGGGGGAAAACATTCAGTACTTC. This codes for CASSLKGENIQYF.

V usage is TRBV5-1 and J usage is TRBJ1-4; a possible D gene is TRBD1 (6 bases). Germline CDR1 and CDR2: SGHRS and YFSETQ. The CDR3 sequence is 15 residues long. Trimming took 4 bases from V and 1 from J, leaving 11 bases between them. CDR3 sequence (DNA): TGCGCCAGCAGCCAACAGGGTGGAACTAATGAAAAACTGTTTTTT. As protein: CASSQQGGTNEKLFF.

V and J are TRBV30 and TRBJ1-1, with TRBD1 as a possible D gene (5 bases). V lost 0 bases to trimming and J lost 0 bases, with 8 bases between them. In germline, CDR1 is GTSNPN, CDR2 SVGIG (reference sequence). The CDR3 covers 14 residues. CDR3 protein: CAWSVTGLNTEAFF. DNA for the CDR3: TGTGCCTGGAGTGTGACGGGACTGAACACTGAAGCTTTCTTT.

V gene TRBV27 combines with J gene TRBJ2-7; a weak D match, TRBD2 (7 bases). Germline lookup yields CDR1 MNHEY and CDR2 SMNVEV (reference sequence). V lost 6 bases, J lost 6 bases, and 18 bases lay in between. The CDR3 loop spans 14 amino acids. Written as DNA, the CDR3 is TGTGCCAGCAGATTGAACAGGGAGGGTTCCGAGCAGTACTTC. This translates into CASRLNREGSEQYF.

The V gene is TRBV5-6, the J gene TRBJ1-1; a possible D gene is TRBD1 (5 bases). Trimming shortened V by 0 bases and J by 3 bases, and 9 bases separated the two germline ends. The CDR3 totals 14 residues. CDR1 is SGHDT and CDR2 is YYEEEE in the germline V gene. CDR3 residues: CASSLARDYTEAFF. The CDR3 DNA sequence: TGTGCCAGCAGCTTGGCGAGGGACTACACTGAAGCTTTCTTT. The full variable domain, rest sourced from reference TRBV5-6 and TRBJ1-1, is DAGVTQSPTHLIKTRGQQVTLRCSPKSGHDTVSWYQQALGQGPQFIFQYYEEEERQRGNFPDRFSGHQFPNYSSELNVNALLLGDSALYLCASSLARDYTEAFFGQGTRLTVV.

V and J are TRBV7-3 and TRBJ2-1, with D possibly matching TRBD2 (6 bases). The CDR3 runs to 15 residues. Germline V CDR1 and CDR2: SGHTA, FQGTGA. Trimming stripped 1 base from V and 8 bases from J, with 15 bases between. CDR3 protein: CASSLSSPGEDEQFF. DNA for the CDR3: TGTGCCAGCAGCTTAAGTTCGCCGGGAGAAGATGAGCAGTTCTTC. The variable domain in full, completed from reference TRBV7-3 and TRBJ2-1, reads GAGVSQTPSNKVTEKGKYVELRCDPISGHTALYWYRQSLGQGPEFLIYFQGTGAADDSGLPNDRFFAVRPEGSVSTLKIQRTERGDSAVYLCASSLSSPGEDEQFFGPGTRLTVL.

The chain carries TRBV6-1 and TRBJ2-1, with TRBD2 as a possible D gene (6 bases). V lost 7 bases, J lost 5 bases, and 9 bases lay in between. The CDR3 contains 12 residues. Per the germline V gene, CDR1 is MNHNS and CDR2 is SASEGT. The CDR3 reads CASIWTNNEQFF. CDR3 DNA: TGTGCCAGCATTTGGACTAACAATGAGCAGTTCTTC.

The chain combines TRBV13 with TRBJ1-2; TRBD1 aligns across 7 bases. This CDR3 is 13 amino acids long. CDR1 PRHDT and CDR2 FYEKMQ come from the germline V gene (reference sequence). V shed 5 bases, J shed 3 bases, and the junction held 3 bases outside the gene matches. The CDR3 here is CASSLGQDYGYTF. The CDR3 bases are TGTGCCAGCAGCCTTGGACAGGACTATGGCTACACCTTC.

The chain recombines TRBV10-3 with TRBJ1-1; unclear D gene. Germline CDR1 ENHRY, CDR2 SYGVKD. Trimming took off 6 bases at V and 0 bases at J, with 5 bases between the two ends. The CDR3 runs 12 residues. CDR3 nucleotide sequence: TGTGCCATCAGCCCTTTGAACACTGAAGCTTTCTTT. Amino acids: CAISPLNTEAFF.

The chain employs TRBV19 and TRBJ2-7; the match to TRBD1 covers 9 bases. The CDR3 loop spans 16 amino acids. J lost 5 bases, V lost 4 bases, and 12 bases had no gene match. The V gene's germline CDR1 is LNHDA and CDR2 SQIVND (reference sequence). For the CDR3, the DNA is TGTGCCAGTAGTACCGCCGGGACAGGGTTTATGCACGAGCAGTACTTC. This sequence encodes CASSTAGTGFMHEQYF.

The sample holds a few counts of this clone. This sequence joins TRBV6-5 and TRBJ2-1; weak D call: TRBD2 (6 bases). V was cut by 2 bases and J by 6 bases, with 14 bases left in between. The CDR3 totals 15 residues. Germline-derived CDR1 and CDR2 are MNHEY and SVGAGI. The CDR3 DNA follows: TGTGCCAGCAGTTACGGGGTAGCGGCCCCCAATGAGCAGTTCTTC. This encodes CASSYGVAAPNEQFF.

This clone was found once. The rearrangement uses TRBV19 and TRBJ2-7, with 10 bases identical to TRBD1. The junction had 9 bases not matched to a gene; V was cut back by 6 bases and J by 4 bases. From germline, CDR1 is LNHDA and CDR2 SQIVND (reference sequence). The CDR3 covers 15 residues. The chain's CDR3 is CASSPGQGGGYEQYF. CDR3 nucleotide sequence: TGTGCCAGTAGCCCAGGACAGGGGGGAGGATACGAGCAGTACTTC.

The gene calls are TRBV5-6 and TRBJ1-1; 7 bases fit TRBD1. Germline values: CDR1 SGHDT, CDR2 YYEEEE. The length of the CDR3 is 11 residues. The V gene end was trimmed by 4 bases and the J gene end by 12 bases; junction bases not matched to a gene: 6. CDR3 DNA: TGTGCCAGCAGCGTAGGACAGGAGTCTTTCTTT. Its protein is CASSVGQESFF. Combining the CDR3 with reference TRBV5-6 and TRBJ1-1 gives the whole variable domain DAGVTQSPTHLIKTRGQQVTLRCSPKSGHDTVSWYQQALGQGPQFIFQYYEEEERQRGNFPDRFSGHQFPNYSSELNVNALLLGDSALYLCASSVGQESFFGQGTRLTVV.

This rearrangement joins TRBV14 to TRBJ2-5; no reliable D call. Trimming took off 2 bases at V and 2 bases at J, with 0 bases between the two ends. CDR3 size: 11 residues. Germline V CDR1 and CDR2: SGHDN, FVKESK. In nucleotides, the CDR3 is TGTGCCAGCAGCCAACAAGAGACCCAGTACTTC. Amino acid sequence: CASSQQETQYF.

This clone was observed a single time. The chain couples TRBV6-1 to TRBJ2-7; no reliable D call. Trimming removed 4 bases from V and 2 bases from J, with 15 bases in between. Germline loops: CDR1 MNHNS, CDR2 SASEGT. The CDR3 has 15 amino acids. CDR3 bases: TGTGCCAGCAGTGGGTTGTTTCAGGAGACCTACGAGCAGTACTTC. The encoded protein is CASSGLFQETYEQYF.

This clone occurred a few times. The chain is built from TRBV14 and TRBJ1-2; tentative D call: TRBD1 (5 bases). V was cut by 0 bases and J by 7 bases, with 6 bases left in between. Germline assignment: CDR1 SGHDN and CDR2 FVKESK. The CDR3 has 12 amino acids. The CDR3 DNA reads TGTGCCAGCAGCCAAGATAGGGGTGGCTACACCTTC. This sequence encodes CASSQDRGGYTF.

This clone came up once. One junction end disagrees with the germline gene, perhaps due to a read error. This chain links TRBV29-1 with TRBJ1-2; no firm D call. The CDR3 spans 13 residues. CDR1 and CDR2 (germline): SQVTM, ANQGSEA. The CDR3 region is CSVEGPDHYGFTF. CDR3 DNA: TGCAGCGTTGAAGGCCCAGACCACTATGGCTTCACCTTC.

The chain uses TRBV11-3 and TRBJ2-4; 7 nucleotides match TRBD1. The CDR3 runs 19 residues. Per the germline V gene, CDR1 is SGHNT and CDR2 is YENEEA. J gave up 0 bases and V 0 bases, and 11 bases lay outside the gene matches. This CDR3 reads CASSLDLWGQKVAKNIQYF. The CDR3 region has the DNA TGTGCCAGCAGCTTAGATCTGTGGGGACAGAAGGTAGCCAAAAACATTCAGTACTTC.

The chain is built from TRBV7-9 and TRBJ1-1, with 9 bases matching TRBD1. V was pared by 6 bases and J by 4 bases, with 6 bases of the junction left unmatched. This CDR3 is built from 14 residues. The germline CDR1 and CDR2 sequences are SEHNR and FQNEAQ (reference sequence). The CDR3 nucleotides read TGTGCCAGCAGAAAGGGGACAGGGAGCACTGAAGCTTTCTTT. Protein sequence: CASRKGTGSTEAFF.

This clone was seen more than once but under ten times. This sequence joins TRBV28 and TRBJ2-3; tentative D call: TRBD1 (5 bases). Trimming removed 5 bases at V and 2 bases at J, with 14 bases between. The CDR3 is made up of 15 amino acids. Germline loops: CDR1 MDHEN, CDR2 SYDVKM. The CDR3 nucleotides read TGTGCCAGCAGTACCCGAGACAGTCACACAGATACGCAGTATTTT. Its protein product is CASSTRDSHTDTQYF.

The chain couples TRBV6-1 to TRBJ1-1; 8 bases match TRBD1. Trimming took 2 bases from V and 5 from J; bases not matched to a gene: 7. CDR1 is MNHNS and CDR2 is SASEGT in the germline V gene. CDR3 length: 15 amino acids. The CDR3 sequence is CASSEWTGSRTEAFF. In DNA form, the CDR3 reads TGTGCCAGCAGTGAATGGACAGGGAGTAGGACTGAAGCTTTCTTT.